Here is one T cell receptor (beta chain) with its context. Its target antigen remains unknown. No qualities accompany the bases; no much larger clone lies one base away. The same CDR3 can be traced to other DNA sequences in this sample. TCR CDR3 regions were amplified from genomic DNA by multiplex PCR using the deep immunoSEQ assay. Extracted genomic DNA from each cell subset was spread evenly across all wells of several immunoSEQ 96-well plates, with each plate serving as a replicate. For sorted subsets, each replicate PCR was loaded with 200 ng genomic DNA, equivalent to 25,000 to 30,000 T cell genomes. Purified libraries were quantified with a Qubit 3.0 fluorometer, sized on a Bioanalyzer 2100, and re-quantified with the KAPA Library Quantification kit. A separate single-read 150-cycle Illumina NextSeq 550 flow cell was used to sequence each immunoSEQ 96-well plate. The original methods were these. Because only junctional sequences without quality scores were contained in the immunoSEQ output, filtering matching that applied to full-length reads could not be performed. Sequences were annotated with PyIR, a Python wrapper for IgBLAST v1.9, using IMGT germline references to assign V/J genes and CDR3. Any read was removed if the V/J assignment was weak (E-value above 1e-6), the CDR3 was missing, or the read contained stop codons, out-of-frame junctions, or ambiguous translated residues. V3J clonotypes were defined as sequences sharing the same inferred V gene, J gene, and CDR3 amino acid sequence. Percentage overlap between repertoires was computed as shared unique clonotypes divided by the size of the smaller repertoire. Three approaches were used to assess repertoire richness: RTK rarefaction, the Chao1 estimator, and Recon v2.1 estimates of unobserved clonotypes. Generation probabilities for all TCRbeta clonotypes obtained by the gDNA method from several donors were computed using OLGA. TCRdb took this table from immuneACCESS and kept in-frame rearrangements with V and J called. Such tables lack part of the clones; where checked against another copy, unresolved V genes explain under half of the gap, and the rest is unexplained. That table is the source of V, J and clone size, and D and trimming were worked out from the DNA. For this sample there are some 2,500,000 clones; over 85% appear just once. The top ten hold approximately 0.36% of the sample.

This sample stems from a study of shared clonotypes between healthy human individuals (TCRdb year 2020). For the study in its entirety: Three men and two women, aged 18 to 49 years, made up the cohort. For each donor, CD4 naive and CD4 memory were each given three plates, CD8 naive was given two plates, and CD8 memory was given one plate. To increase sequencing depth and limit assay-specific biases, different laboratories used diverse techniques to prepare libraries and sequence TCR repertoires. Leukapheresis yielded between about 0.85 and 10 billion PBMCs per donor. Blood TCR repertoires of about 5 healthy adults were deeply sequenced to estimate repertoire size and the extent of clonotype sharing between individuals. Results and caveats for the whole study, not just this receptor: Because the study included only a small number of donors, the genetic and exposure-history diversity represented was limited. Pairwise subsampling indicated that sequencing depth was expected to affect the degree of clonotype sharing among donors. When a few donors were compared, the shared fraction of clonotypes was about 5.4% for naive CD4, about 4% for naive CD8, more than 2% for memory CD4, and 0.35% to 0.4% for memory CD8. Compared with non-shared clonotypes, the clonotypes found in all four sorted-subset donors had higher generation probabilities. Even with the large sequencing depth, rarefaction of the sorted-subset datasets indicated that sequencing was incomplete. Sampling was restricted to blood, and TCR repertoires in tissues likely differ from the TCR repertoires found in blood. Naive subsets generally had larger estimated clonotype richness than memory subsets did.

Donors were healthy HIV-negative adults with no recently reported acute infections or vaccinations. Every donor was a Caucasian adult living in Nashville, Tennessee, USA. CD4+ T cells were enriched through magnetic negative selection, after which naive cells were positively selected on CD45RA and the remaining negative fraction served as the memory subset. After blood collection by leukapheresis, PBMCs were isolated using Ficoll-Histopaque density gradient centrifugation and then cryopreserved in the vapor phase of liquid nitrogen. Purity and quantity of every magnetically sorted T cell population were checked by analytical flow cytometry. Each sorted fraction had its genomic DNA isolated and then quantified by UV absorbance on a Nanodrop 2000c. V and J lose 2 bases and 1 base, and a span of 8 bases separates them. CDR1 and CDR2, per the germline V gene, are SGHTA and FQGNSA. The CDR3, from cysteine to phenylalanine, totals 15 residues. The read is trimmed to its CDR3 DNA, 45 bases read in frame from base 1.

The clonotype originates from a young man in good health. Some clones in this sample may be carry-over from other donors' samples. Recombination connected TRBV7-2 to TRBJ1-4, and TRBD1 may be the D gene, going by 5 matching bases. The sample was naive CD4+ T cells from PBMCs. The cell subset or site label, read with the paper, signifies: CD45RA+ positively selected. In nucleotide form, the sequence is TGTGCCAGCAGCTTAAGGGGAGGAACTAATGAAAAACTGTTTTTT. The encoded protein is CASSLRGGTNEKLFF.